Below, 26 T cell receptor beta chains from the same sample are listed, as sequenced in a study of beta chain features in type 1 diabetes. Study-wide points: TCRB CDR3s were moderately but significantly shorter in Type 1 diabetes patients in all four CD4+ subsets.

The antigens of these receptors remain unknown. Expressed TCRB transcripts were sequenced after all isolated RNA was converted to cDNA. Only in-frame clones appear in the TCRdb table, and some are missing; sequencing was by immunoSEQ multiplex PCR. The sample holds under 300,000 clones, roughly 16% seen once. Sequencing input: naive CD4+ T cells from blood. These receptors all stem from a man between 25 and 39 years old with type 1 diabetes.

The J gene is TRBJ1-5, the V gene TRBV30, with D uncertain. This CDR3 is 12 amino acids long. V shed 3 bases and J shed 8 bases, with 11 bases lying between them. Germline values: CDR1 GTSNPN, CDR2 SVGIG (reference sequence). CDR3 in DNA: TGTGCCTGGAGACGGGAGCAAGAGCCCCAGCATTTT. Its protein is CAWRREQEPQHF.

This clone was picked up a small number of times. A much larger clone lies a single base off, so this may be a read error. The rearrangement uses TRBV10-1 and TRBJ2-1, with D unresolved. Trimming pared 6 bases from V and 4 bases from J, leaving 4 bases between. Germline lookup yields CDR1 WNHNN and CDR2 SYGVQD (reference sequence). There are 11 residues in the CDR3. CDR3 region: CASSFYNEQFF. CDR3 nucleotide sequence: TGCGCCAGCAGCTTTTACAATGAGCAGTTCTTC.

The rearrangement links TRBV27 to TRBJ2-5, with unresolved D. The V and J ends lost 1 base and 2 bases respectively, with 8 bases between them. Germline-derived CDR1 and CDR2 are MNHEY and SMNVEV (reference sequence). The CDR3 is 14 amino acids. The CDR3 DNA reads TGTGCCAGCAGTTTATGGGGAAAACAAGAGACCCAGTACTTC. This sequence encodes CASSLWGKQETQYF.

A few counts support this clone. V and J are TRBV7-9 and TRBJ1-5, with a possible D match to TRBD1 (5 bases). Germline CDR1 reads SEHNR; CDR2 reads FQNEAQ (reference sequence). This CDR3 region has 14 residues. V was cut by 5 bases and J by 2 bases, with 10 bases left in between. This CDR3 is CASSEWGGNQPQHF. CDR3 coding DNA: TGTGCCAGCAGCGAATGGGGGGGCAATCAGCCCCAGCATTTT.

The V gene is TRBV9, the J gene TRBJ1-2, with TRBD1 identical over 7 bases. V shed 4 bases and J 4 bases; nucleotides not matched to a gene: 7. The germline V gene has CDR1 SGDLS and CDR2 YYNGEE. The CDR3 has 14 residues. The CDR3, as DNA: TGTGCCAGCAGCCCAGGACAGGCCCTCTATGGCTACACCTTC. Translated: CASSPGQALYGYTF. The full variable domain, rest sourced from reference TRBV9 and TRBJ1-2, is DSGVTQTPKHLITATGQRVTLRCSPRSGDLSVYWYQQSLDQGLQFLIQYYNGEERAKGNILERFSAQQFPDLHSELNLSSLELGDSALYFCASSPGQALYGYTFGSGTRLTVV.

The sample holds a few counts of this clone. The rearrangement uses TRBV29-1 and TRBJ2-1, with D uncertain. Trimming stripped 0 bases from V and 8 bases from J, with 14 bases between. Looked up from germline, CDR1 is SQVTM and CDR2 is ANQGSEA. This CDR3 comprises 14 residues. CDR3 amino acids: CSVEDGVGYDEQFF. The CDR3 nucleotides are TGCAGCGTTGAAGATGGGGTGGGGTATGATGAGCAGTTCTTC.

This clone has more than one count but fewer than ten. The chain recombines TRBV11-2 with TRBJ2-1; D is ambiguous. Trimming pared 5 bases from V and 0 bases from J, leaving 14 bases between. The germline gives CDR1 SGHAT, CDR2 FQNNGV. CDR3 length: 16 amino acids. CDR3 sequence: CASSQSRPSSYNEQFF. The DNA of the CDR3 is TGTGCCAGCAGCCAATCAAGGCCGAGCTCCTACAATGAGCAGTTCTTC.

This rearrangement joins TRBV30 to TRBJ1-4, with unresolved D. The germline V gene encodes CDR1 GTSNPN and CDR2 SVGIG (reference sequence). The V end was cut by 5 bases, the J end by 7 bases, with 14 bases between. The CDR3 is made up of 13 amino acids. This CDR3 is CAWGGQWIEKLFF. DNA for the CDR3: TGTGCCTGGGGAGGGCAGTGGATTGAAAAACTGTTTTTT. Full variable domain (rest looked up from reference TRBV30 and TRBJ1-4): SQTIHQWPATLVQPVGSPLSLECTVEGTSNPNLYWYRQAAGRGLQLLFYSVGIGQISSEVPQNLSASRPQDRQFILSSKKLLLSDSGFYLCAWGGQWIEKLFFGSGTQLSVL.

The chain has TRBV9 and TRBJ1-1, with 7 bases matching TRBD1. From germline, CDR1 is SGDLS and CDR2 YYNGEE. The CDR3 totals 15 residues. The V and J ends lost 6 bases and 3 bases, in that order; junction bases with no gene match: 11. CDR3 protein: CASTRDSGDYTEAFF. CDR3 sequence (DNA): TGTGCCAGCACCAGGGACAGTGGGGACTACACTGAAGCTTTCTTT. Supplemented by reference TRBV9 and TRBJ1-1, the full variable domain reads DSGVTQTPKHLITATGQRVTLRCSPRSGDLSVYWYQQSLDQGLQFLIQYYNGEERAKGNILERFSAQQFPDLHSELNLSSLELGDSALYFCASTRDSGDYTEAFFGQGTRLTVV.

CDR3 DNA sequence: TGTGCCAGCAGAGTTACGACTAACTACAATGAGCAGTTCTTC. Residues: CASRVTTNYNEQFF. V and J are TRBV2 and TRBJ2-1, with D perhaps TRBD2 (5 bases). Trimming left V 6 bases short and J 3 bases short, with 12 bases between. The CDR3 is 14 residues long. In germline, CDR1 is SNHLY, CDR2 FYNNEI.

The rearrangement uses TRBV5-1 and TRBJ2-7, with 10 bases fitting TRBD2. Germline CDR1 reads SGHRS; CDR2 reads YFSETQ. This CDR3 contains 16 residues. With 0 bases clipped from V and 6 bases from J, the junction kept 9 bases outside the gene matches. The CDR3 protein is CASSLEFLAGAGEQYF. As DNA, the CDR3 is TGCGCCAGCAGCTTGGAGTTTCTAGCGGGAGCGGGCGAGCAGTACTTC.

CDR3 protein: CASQTLGTTRTQYF. For the CDR3, the DNA is TGTGCCAGTCAGACCCTTGGGACTACCAGGACCCAGTACTTC. The genes are TRBV28 and TRBJ2-5; TRBD2 matches at 7 bases. Losses at the gene ends were 9 bases for V and 7 bases for J; bases not matched to a gene: 14. The CDR3 is 14 amino acids. CDR1 MDHEN and CDR2 SYDVKM come from the germline V gene. Full variable domain (remainder filled in from reference TRBV28 and TRBJ2-5): DVKVTQSSRYLVKRTGEKVFLECVQDMDHENMFWYRQDPGLGLRLIYFSYDVKMKEKGDIPEGYSVSREKKERFSLILESASTNQTSMYLCASQTLGTTRTQYFGPGTRLLVL.

J is TRBJ2-1 and V is TRBV5-1; D could derive from TRBD1 or TRBD2 (5 bases each). With 4 bases removed from V and 8 bases from J, the gap between germline ends came to 7 bases. Per germline, CDR1 SGHRS and CDR2 YFSETQ. CDR3 size: 11 residues. DNA for the CDR3: TGCGCCAGCAGCCAGGGACATGAGCAGTTCTTC. Translation gives CASSQGHEQFF. The full variable domain, its missing parts supplied by reference TRBV5-1 and TRBJ2-1, is KAGVTQTPRYLIKTRGQQVTLSCSPISGHRSVSWYQQTPGQGLQFLFEYFSETQRNKGNFPGRFSGRQFSNSRSEMNVSTLELGDSALYLCASSQGHEQFFGPGTRLTVL.

This clone was counted only a few times. V and J are TRBV27 and TRBJ2-7; the match to TRBD2 covers 13 bases. Germline values: CDR1 MNHEY, CDR2 SMNVEV (reference sequence). The CDR3 loop spans 16 amino acids. The V gene end was trimmed by 6 bases and the J gene end by 3 bases; junction bases not matched to a gene: 8. The CDR3 DNA follows: TGTGCCAGCAGCGGCTACGGGACTAGCGGGGACTACGAGCAGTACTTC. Amino acids: CASSGYGTSGDYEQYF.

The V gene is TRBV7-2, the J gene TRBJ2-7, with D tentatively TRBD2 (5 bases). The CDR3 has 13 amino acids. The ends were cut back, 5 bases at V and 5 bases at J, with 13 bases in the middle. The germline V gene encodes CDR1 SGHTA and CDR2 FQGNSA. The CDR3 sequence: CASSPLESDEQYF. For the CDR3, the DNA is TGTGCCAGCAGCCCACTAGAGTCTGACGAGCAGTACTTC.

This clone has just a few counts. This chain links TRBV6-5 with TRBJ2-1; 9 nucleotides agree with TRBD2. The CDR3 length is 16 residues. V dropped 2 bases and J dropped 8; count of bases not matched to a gene: 10. Germline CDR1 MNHEY, CDR2 SVGAGI. For the CDR3, the DNA is TGTGCCAGCAGTTACGCGTCCGGGACTAGCTCGTATGAGCAGTTCTTC. Translation gives CASSYASGTSSYEQFF.

This clone came up a few times. The genes are TRBV4-1 and TRBJ2-5; TRBD1 is a possible D gene (7 bases). The V gene lost 2 bases and the J gene lost 6 bases, with 16 bases spanning the gap. The CDR3 has 15 residues. Germline assignment: CDR1 MGHRA and CDR2 YSYEKL. The CDR3 nucleotides read TGCGCCAGCAGCCAACCGACAGGGAGGTTCAAGACCCAGTACTTC. It is translated as CASSQPTGRFKTQYF.

This chain connects TRBV14 to TRBJ2-5, with 10 bases lining up with TRBD2. V lost 0 bases, J lost 6 bases, and 4 bases stayed unmatched. Germline assignment: CDR1 SGHDN and CDR2 FVKESK. The CDR3 is made up of 15 amino acids. The CDR3 nucleotides are TGTGCCAGCAGCCAAGATTCTAGCGGGAGTCAGACCCAGTACTTC. Protein product: CASSQDSSGSQTQYF.

The chain uses TRBV9 and TRBJ2-5; D gene ambiguous. CDR1 and CDR2 (germline): SGDLS, YYNGEE. Trimming shortened V by 0 bases and J by 0 bases, and 6 bases separated the two germline ends. The CDR3 has 14 amino acids. The DNA of the CDR3 is TGTGCCAGCAGCGTAGACACGTACCAAGAGACCCAGTACTTC. This codes for CASSVDTYQETQYF.

The chain has TRBV30 and TRBJ2-5, with TRBD2 matching 8 bases. The CDR3 length is 12 residues. V lost 7 bases, J lost 5 bases, and 6 bases stayed unmatched. Germline values: CDR1 GTSNPN, CDR2 SVGIG (reference sequence). The CDR3 DNA is TGTGCCTCTAGCGGGTTCTCCGAGACCCAGTACTTC. This translates into CASSGFSETQYF. Supplemented by reference TRBV30 and TRBJ2-5, the full variable domain reads SQTIHQWPATLVQPVGSPLSLECTVEGTSNPNLYWYRQAAGRGLQLLFYSVGIGQISSEVPQNLSASRPQDRQFILSSKKLLLSDSGFYLCASSGFSETQYFGPGTRLLVL.

The J gene is TRBJ2-5, the V gene TRBV7-2, with 7 bases lining up with TRBD2. V lost 5 bases, J lost 2 bases, and 5 bases stayed unmatched. The CDR3 has 14 amino acids. In germline, CDR1 is SGHTA, CDR2 FQGNSA. This CDR3 reads CASSRGSLQETQYF. CDR3 DNA: TGTGCCAGCAGCCGCGGGAGTCTTCAAGAGACCCAGTACTTC.

This chain connects TRBV9 to TRBJ2-1, with 8 nucleotides matching TRBD1. Germline lookup yields CDR1 SGDLS and CDR2 YYNGEE. V dropped 1 base and J dropped 4; count of bases not matched to a gene: 4. This CDR3 contains 15 residues. The CDR3 is CASSVRQGRYNEQFF. CDR3 DNA: TGTGCCAGCAGCGTAAGACAGGGGCGGTACAATGAGCAGTTCTTC.

Comment on this clone: The junction shows a germline mismatch at one end, possibly a read error. The chain combines TRBV19 with TRBJ1-1, with TRBD1 matching over 9 bases. Germline V gene sequence: CDR1 LNHDA, CDR2 SQIVND (reference sequence). The CDR3 is 12 residues long. This CDR3 is CASSTGGVVSTF. CDR3 DNA sequence: TGTGCCAGTAGCACAGGGGGCGTCGTATCGACGTTT.

This clone was counted between two and nine times. The chain links TRBV7-9 to TRBJ1-4; possible D gene TRBD1, 5 bases. Trimming removed 2 bases at V and 7 bases at J, with 17 bases between. Germline V gives CDR1 SEHNR, CDR2 FQNEAQ (reference sequence). There are 16 residues in the CDR3. Here the CDR3 DNA reads TGTGCCAGCAGCTTATCCGGAAGGGGAGGTGGTGAAAAACTGTTTTTT. This gives the protein CASSLSGRGGGEKLFF.

The V and J genes are TRBV6-1 and TRBJ2-1; no firm D call. V gave up 3 bases and J gave up 7 bases, with 13 bases separating them. The length of the CDR3 is 14 residues. Germline V gene lookup returns CDR1 MNHNS and CDR2 SASEGT. The CDR3, as DNA: TGTGCCAGCAGTGATGGGCAGTTTAGAAATGAGCAGTTCTTC. Protein sequence: CASSDGQFRNEQFF.

In its sample, this clone was seen a few times. V gene TRBV4-3 combines with J gene TRBJ2-2; no reliable D call. The CDR3 is made up of 13 amino acids. Germline V lookup: CDR1 LGHNA, CDR2 YSLEER. V was trimmed by 4 bases and J by 5 bases, leaving 8 bases between them. The chain's CDR3 is CASSPSSTGELFF. CDR3 DNA: TGCGCCAGCAGCCCCTCCTCTACCGGGGAGCTGTTTTTT.